The clone carrying this T cell receptor beta chain was observed many times. These data belong to a study of patients and donors after allogeneic stem cell transplantation. The germline V gene has CDR1 SGHRS and CDR2 YFSETQ. This CDR3 region has 12 residues. Between the trimmed V and J ends, which lost 0 bases and 5 bases, there was a span of 5 bases. TCRdb ran MiXCR on the RT-PCR reads and lists one entry per CDR3 protein. The sample contains about 160,000 distinct CDR3 sequences, 24% of which appear only once. The sequence derives from a human donor who was either an allogeneic HSCT recipient or a stem cell or donor lymphocyte infusion donor (not recorded which). It is not recorded whose cells these are; they may come from a transplant donor. J is TRBJ1-2 and V is TRBV5-1; no firm D call. Material: blood, either unsorted or a sorted T cell fraction (not recorded which). CDR3 in amino acids: CASSLGGYGYTF. CDR3 coding DNA: TGCGCCAGCAGCTTGGGGGGTTATGGCTACACCTTC.